The 11 T cell receptor beta chains reported below all come from one sample, sequenced in a study of blood T cell repertoires in COVID-19. The table came from immunoSEQ multiplex PCR; TCRdb's copy has only in-frame clones and leaves some out. The sample shows 150,000 to 200,000 clones, 70% to 90% of them seen only once. The source material was peripheral blood. These receptors originate from an older woman with COVID-19, enrolled during active disease.

The chain carries TRBV12-5 and TRBJ2-2; D possibly corresponds to TRBD2 (6 bases). The V gene lost 6 bases and the J gene lost 3 bases, with 14 bases spanning the gap. This CDR3 region has 15 residues. CDR1 is LGHNT, CDR2 FRNRAP, per germline. The CDR3 DNA reads TGTGCTAGTGGAAAGCCGGGAGTGGACACCGGGGAGCTGTTTTTT. Translation gives CASGKPGVDTGELFF.

V gene TRBV27 combines with J gene TRBJ2-1; 11 positions agree with TRBD2. V lost 6 bases and J lost 7; bases outside the gene matches: 8. CDR3 size: 15 residues. CDR1 and CDR2 from the germline V gene are MNHEY and SMNVEV (reference sequence). CDR3 region: CASRLAGGPGNEQFF. DNA of the CDR3: TGTGCCAGCAGGTTAGCGGGAGGGCCGGGTAATGAGCAGTTCTTC.

V usage is TRBV7-9 and J usage is TRBJ1-1; D remains unclear. The CDR3 totals 14 residues. Trimming took off 4 bases at V and 4 bases at J, with 13 bases between the two ends. Germline V gene sequence: CDR1 SEHNR, CDR2 FQNEAQ (reference sequence). In nucleotides, the CDR3 is TGTGCCAGCAGCTCGACCGGGGAGAGCACTGAAGCTTTCTTT. The encoded protein is CASSSTGESTEAFF. Supplemented by reference TRBV7-9 and TRBJ1-1, the full variable domain reads DTGVSQNPRHKITKRGQNVTFRCDPISEHNRLYWYRQTLGQGPEFLTYFQNEAQLEKSRLLSDRFSAERPKGSFSTLEIQRTEQGDSAMYLCASSSTGESTEAFFGQGTRLTVV.

This clone was counted once. This chain links TRBV27 with TRBJ2-7; a possible D gene is TRBD2 (5 bases). The CDR3 covers 14 residues. Per the germline V gene, CDR1 is MNHEY and CDR2 is SMNVEV (reference sequence). The V gene lost 3 bases and the J gene lost 3 bases, with 12 bases spanning the gap. The DNA of the CDR3 is TGTGCCAGCAGTTTTAGAGGGCCAATCTACGAGCAGTACTTC. This translates into CASSFRGPIYEQYF.

The V call is TRBV6-4, the J call TRBJ2-2, with D tentatively TRBD2 (5 bases). V was trimmed by 2 bases and J by 6 bases, leaving 7 bases between them. The germline CDR1 and CDR2 sequences are MRHNA and SNTAGT. This CDR3 is built from 13 residues. CDR3 sequence (DNA): TGTGCCAGCAGTGACGGGGAGCCCGGGGAGCTGTTTTTT. Its translation is CASSDGEPGELFF.

This clone was counted a few times. The chain combines TRBV19 with TRBJ1-4; D is uncertain. This CDR3 contains 15 residues. V shed 3 bases and J shed 5 bases, with 13 bases lying between them. From germline, CDR1 is LNHDA and CDR2 SQIVND (reference sequence). Here the CDR3 DNA reads TGTGCCAGTAGTATCACAGCACAAGAGAATGAAAAACTGTTTTTT. Translation: CASSITAQENEKLFF.

The chain has TRBV10-3 and TRBJ2-1, with TRBD2 matching 7 bases. The CDR3 runs 15 residues. J gave up 3 bases and V 0 bases, and 2 bases lay outside the gene matches. Germline-derived CDR1 and CDR2 are ENHRY and SYGVKD. The CDR3 loop is CAISESGGSYNEQFF. CDR3 bases: TGTGCCATCAGTGAGTCCGGCGGGAGCTACAATGAGCAGTTCTTC.

This clone was recorded once. The rearrangement links TRBV4-2 to TRBJ2-7; TRBD2 matches at 14 bases. This CDR3 spans 16 amino acids. J was trimmed by 5 bases and V by 4 bases; bases with no gene match: 7. CDR1 and CDR2 (germline): LGHNA, YNFKEQ. In DNA, the CDR3 is TGTGCCAGCAGCCTGACTAGCGGGAGGGCCGGCGACGAGCAGTACTTC. Residues: CASSLTSGRAGDEQYF.

The CDR3 spells CASSQGRGLTRGYTF. The CDR3 region has the DNA TGTGCCAGCAGCCAAGGAAGGGGGTTAACGCGCGGCTACACCTTC. The chain links TRBV14 to TRBJ1-2; a weak D match, TRBD1 (6 bases). With 1 base removed from V and 8 bases from J, the gap between germline ends came to 17 bases. Germline CDR1 is SGHDN and CDR2 is FVKESK. This CDR3 has 15 amino acids.

The CDR3 DNA reads as TGCGCCAGCAGCCAAGTAGCGGCGGGGCTCTCTGGGGCCAACGTCCTGACTTTC. Its protein product is CASSQVAAGLSGANVLTF. The chain links TRBV4-3 to TRBJ2-6, with a tentative D call TRBD2 (6 bases). Germline loops: CDR1 LGHNA, CDR2 YSLEER. V was clipped by 1 base and J by 0 bases, with 13 bases between them. This CDR3 spans 18 amino acids.

The CDR3 nucleotides read TGTGCCAGCTCACCACCATTCGGGTTAGCCAAAAACATTCAGTACTTC. This gives the protein CASSPPFGLAKNIQYF. This rearrangement joins TRBV18 to TRBJ2-4, with unresolved D. The CDR3 spans 16 residues. With 0 bases removed from V and 0 bases from J, the gap between germline ends came to 9 bases. Germline CDR1 and CDR2: KGHSH and LQKENI.